This T cell receptor (beta chain) was identified during a study of blood T cell repertoires in COVID-19. Study information: PBMCs, B-cell-depleted T cells, or T cells provided the cDNA or gDNA that made up the material.

The CDR3 loop spans 14 amino acids. V lost 4 bases, J lost 5 bases, and 5 bases stayed unmatched. The germline V gene encodes CDR1 WSHSY and CDR2 SAAADI. Sequencing was performed with immunoSEQ multiplex PCR; in TCRdb, only in-frame clones are kept and a portion is missing. The top ten clones hold approximately 9.8% of a sample with a few hundred thousand clones, around 89% of them seen once. In terms of age and location, participants ranged from roughly 18 to 95 years and lived in under 30 US areas. The TCR was taken from a woman between 40 and 55 years old who had recovered from COVID-19. The chain employs TRBV10-2 and TRBJ2-7, with 10 bases aligning to TRBD1. The sequenced material came from PBMCs or T cells enriched from blood (not recorded which). CDR3 amino acids: CASSGWDRGHEQYF. In DNA, the CDR3 is TGCGCCAGCAGTGGTTGGGACAGGGGCCACGAGCAGTACTTC.